A selection of T cell receptor beta chains follows, all from one sample in a study of T cells after posttransplantation cyclophosphamide. Profiling relied on immunoSEQ multiplex PCR, and the TCRdb table lists in-frame clones only, not all of them. The table lists about 16,000 clones, roughly 94% of them singletons. What was sequenced was naive CD4+ T cells sorted from blood. The receptors were gathered from a woman in her fifties or sixties in good health and a related stem cell transplant donor. Both conserved end residues are part of each CDR3. Fields, in order: D gene, CDR3 length, V gene, J gene, CDR3 DNA, CDR3 protein. A D gene is named only where the DNA matches it firmly.

d_call: NA
cdr3_length: 16
v_call: TRBV19
j_call: TRBJ2-3
cdr3_nt: TGTGCCACCCACGGGCCGGGCTCCACGGGGGCAGATACGCAGTATTTT
cdr3_aa: CATHGPGSTGADTQYF

d_call: NA
cdr3_length: 17
v_call: TRBV13
j_call: TRBJ2-3
cdr3_nt: TGTGCCAGCAGCACCGGCCTAGGGACCCAAAGGGGGGATACGCAGTATTTT
cdr3_aa: CASSTGLGTQRGDTQYF

d_call: NA
cdr3_length: 16
v_call: TRBV5-4
j_call: TRBJ2-7
cdr3_nt: TGTGCCAGCAGCTTGGGGGCGGGATCAAGGTCCTACGAGCAGTACTTC
cdr3_aa: CASSLGAGSRSYEQYF

d_call: TRBD2
cdr3_length: 18
v_call: TRBV7-3
j_call: TRBJ2-2
cdr3_nt: TGTGCCAGCAGTCCACAAGGCGGGAGGGCCGTCACCATCGGGGAGCTGTTTTTT
cdr3_aa: CASSPQGGRAVTIGELFF

d_call: TRBD2
cdr3_length: 17
v_call: TRBV18
j_call: TRBJ2-3
cdr3_nt: TGTGCCAGCTCACCCCGTCAGGGGATAGCGGGAGGGGATACGCAGTATTTT
cdr3_aa: CASSPRQGIAGGDTQYF

d_call: TRBD1
cdr3_length: 18
v_call: TRBV5-4
j_call: TRBJ2-6
cdr3_nt: TGTGCCAGCAGCTTGGTCCGACAGGGACGCTCTGGGGCCAACGTCCTGACTTTC
cdr3_aa: CASSLVRQGRSGANVLTF

d_call: NA
cdr3_length: 15
v_call: TRBV11-3
j_call: TRBJ2-7
cdr3_nt: TGTGCCAGCAGCAATCGGGCCGGCGGGCCCTACGAGCAGTACTTC
cdr3_aa: CASSNRAGGPYEQYF

d_call: NA
cdr3_length: 16
v_call: TRBV10-1
j_call: TRBJ2-1
cdr3_nt: TGCGCCAGCAGTTTGAGCCGCGGCCTCTCCTACAATGAGCAGTTCTTC
cdr3_aa: CASSLSRGLSYNEQFF

d_call: NA
cdr3_length: 14
v_call: TRBV30
j_call: TRBJ1-2
cdr3_nt: TGTGCCTCCCACAAGGCGGGGGGCGCGGAAGGCTACACCTTC
cdr3_aa: CASHKAGGAEGYTF

d_call: NA
cdr3_length: 17
v_call: TRBV28
j_call: TRBJ2-6
cdr3_nt: TGTGCCAGCAGTTTATCGGGATTACATTCTGGGGCCAACGTCCTGACTTTC
cdr3_aa: CASSLSGLHSGANVLTF